This TCR beta chain was captured in a study of shared clonotypes between healthy human individuals. V lost 7 bases, J lost 7 bases, and 13 bases lay in between. Germline V gene lookup returns CDR1 SQVTM and CDR2 ANQGSEA. This CDR3 is built from 11 residues. Naivety among CD8 cells was defined by CD45RO negativity and positive CCR7 selection, thereby excluding terminally differentiated effector memory CD45RA+ cells. Only a few counts were recorded for this clone. Produced via immunoSEQ multiplex PCR; TCRdb's table is partial and in-frame only. The sample holds about 2,100,000 clones, just over 90% seen once.

Sequenced sample: naive CD8+ T cells from PBMCs. The clonotype was recovered from a man aged 18 to 30 in good health. Some clones in this sample may be carry-over from other donors' samples. The rearrangement links TRBV29-1 to TRBJ1-2; D possibly corresponds to TRBD1 (6 bases). CDR3 nucleotide sequence: TGCAGCGCTCAGGGGCGCGGTGGCTACACCTTC. This gives the protein CSAQGRGGYTF.